This is a list of T cell receptor beta chains from one sample in a study of PD-1 blockade in classical Hodgkin lymphoma. Assay used: immunoSEQ multiplex PCR; TCRdb lists only in-frame clones, some missing. The sample records some 33,000 clones, about four fifths being singletons. Sample: peripheral blood mononuclear cells (PBMCs), taken before the fourth cycle of nivolumab. These receptors all come from a human donor with classical Hodgkin lymphoma. The CDR3 runs from the conserved cysteine through the conserved F or W. Each record gives: V gene, J gene, CDR3 length, D gene, clone size, CDR3 DNA, CDR3 protein. The D gene is left open where the match is weak. The size field is filled for only some rows; it gives once, few, many or a size class.

TRBV7-3	TRBJ1-1	14	.	.	TGTGCCAGCAGCTTAAATCCGGGGGGCGCGGAAGCTTTCTTT	CASSLNPGGAEAFF
TRBV19	TRBJ2-2	17	TRBD2	few	TGTGCCAGCACCCGAGGGACTAGCGGGAGCGGGACCGGGGAGCTGTTTTTT	CASTRGTSGSGTGELFF
TRBV7-2	TRBJ1-3	15	TRBD1	once	TGTGCCAGCAGCCCCCGACAGGGACCCGGAAACACCATATATTTT	CASSPRQGPGNTIYF
TRBV18	TRBJ1-2	15	.	few	TGTGCCAGCTCACCGTCCCGGGACTCCAACTATGGCTACACCTTC	CASSPSRDSNYGYTF
TRBV9	TRBJ1-2	14	.	.	TGTGCCAGCAGCCCCCGAGACAGGAACTATGGCTACACCTTC	CASSPRDRNYGYTF
TRBV2	TRBJ1-2	15	TRBD1	.	TGTGCCAGCAGTAGGGACAGGGCTTCTAACTATGGCTACACCTTC	CASSRDRASNYGYTF
TRBV5-1	TRBJ2-5	13	.	.	TGCGCCAGCAGGGTCGCAGACCAAGAGACCCAGTACTTC	CASRVADQETQYF
TRBV7-6	TRBJ1-4	14	.	.	TGTGCCAGCAGCTCACAGGCAACTAATGAAAAACTGTTTTTT	CASSSQATNEKLFF
TRBV12-5	TRBJ2-5	14	TRBD2	.	TGTGCTAGTGGTCCGGGACCGGGGGGAGAGACCCAGTACTTC	CASGPGPGGETQYF
TRBV30	TRBJ1-2	13	.	once	TGTGCCTGGAGTATAGATCTTAACTATGGCTACACCTTC	CAWSIDLNYGYTF
TRBV7-2	TRBJ1-1	16	.	.	TGTGCCAGCAGCGCCCACGGGAGCGGCGTGAACACTGAAGCTTTCTTT	CASSAHGSGVNTEAFF
TRBV7-2	TRBJ2-2	16	TRBD2	.	TGTGCCAGCAGCTCCCCTAGCGGGGGGATATCCGGGGAGCTGTTTTTT	CASSSPSGGISGELFF
TRBV4-3	TRBJ1-5	15	.	.	TGCGCCAGCAGCCAAGATAACGGCCGTGTGGGGCCCCAGCATTTT	CASSQDNGRVGPQHF
TRBV11-3	TRBJ2-5	12	.	.	TGTGCCAGCAGCTTAGTCACGGAGACCCAGTACTTC	CASSLVTETQYF
TRBV28	TRBJ2-3	14	.	.	TGTGCCAGCAGTGCGGCTAACTGGGTAGATACGCAGTATTTT	CASSAANWVDTQYF
TRBV5-1	TRBJ2-5	14	TRBD1	.	TGCGCCAGCAGCTTGGGACAGGGGCTGGAGACCCAGTACTTC	CASSLGQGLETQYF
TRBV5-5	TRBJ2-7	15	TRBD2	.	TGTGCCAGCAGCCGTGACAGCGGGAGGGTCTACGAGCAGTACTTC	CASSRDSGRVYEQYF
TRBV10-3	TRBJ2-7	13	.	few	TGTGCCGTCACCGGTGGCGCAGGTAACGAGCAGTACTTC	CAVTGGAGNEQYF
TRBV5-1	TRBJ1-4	13	.	.	TGCGCCAGCAGCTTGGCTGAGTATGAAAAACTGTTTTTT	CASSLAEYEKLFF
TRBV18	TRBJ2-1	14	.	.	TGTGCCAGCTCACCAGTTGAAGGGGGTGGAGAGCAGTTCTTC	CASSPVEGGGEQFF
TRBV7-9	TRBJ2-1	14	.	.	TGTGCCAGCAGCCCCCAAGTCGAGAGCTATGAGCAGTTCTTC	CASSPQVESYEQFF
TRBV7-9	TRBJ1-1	11	.	.	TGTGCCAGCAGCTTAGAGGGTAGGGTTTTCTTT	CASSLEGRVFF
TRBV7-9	TRBJ2-4	19	TRBD2	once	TGTGCCAGCAGCCCCGTGGGGTATAGCGGGAGGAAGGCCAAAAACATTCAGTACTTC	CASSPVGYSGRKAKNIQYF
TRBV29-1	TRBJ1-2	10	.	few	TGCAGCGTTCGTTCAACCGGCTACACCTTC	CSVRSTGYTF
TRBV5-1	TRBJ2-7	15	TRBD1	.	TGCGCCAGCAGCCCGGGACAGACGGTAACCTACGAGCAGTACTTC	CASSPGQTVTYEQYF
TRBV7-2	TRBJ1-5	12	TRBD1	.	TGTGCCAGCAGCATTAGACAGGGGATGGTGCATTTT	CASSIRQGMVHF
TRBV10-3	TRBJ1-5	14	.	few	TGTGCCATCAGTCCACAGGGTTTCAATCAGCCCCAGCATTTT	CAISPQGFNQPQHF
TRBV28	TRBJ2-3	15	TRBD2	few	TGTGCCAGCAGTATAAGCGGGATGGGGGCAGATACGCAGTATTTT	CASSISGMGADTQYF
TRBV6-1	TRBJ1-1	14	.	once	TGTGCCAGCAAAAAAGCGGGGGCGCATCCGGACGCTTTCTTT	CASKKAGAHPDAFF
TRBV4-3	TRBJ2-1	16	TRBD1	.	TGCGCCAGCAGCCAAGATTACGAGGACAGGATGAATGAGCAGTTCTTC	CASSQDYEDRMNEQFF
TRBV6-1	TRBJ2-3	16	TRBD1	.	TGTGCCAGCAGTGCCTTGGGGACAGGGGGCTTAGATACGCAGTATTTT	CASSALGTGGLDTQYF
TRBV4-2	TRBJ1-1	14	TRBD1	.	TGTGCCAGCAGCCAAGCACAGGGGGACACTGAAGCTTTCTTT	CASSQAQGDTEAFF
TRBV5-4	TRBJ1-6	14	.	.	TGTGCCAGCAGCTTGGAGTCGGGGAGATCACCCCTCCACTTT	CASSLESGRSPLHF
TRBV30	TRBJ1-6	12	.	.	TGTGCCTGGAGTGTAGGCAGCCCACCCCTCCACTTT	CAWSVGSPPLHF
TRBV5-1	TRBJ2-5	13	.	.	TGCGCCAGCAGCTTGGGTGTACAAGAGACCCAGTACTTC	CASSLGVQETQYF
TRBV19	TRBJ2-6	17	TRBD1	.	TGTGCCAGTAGTATTCGGACAGGATACTCTGGGGCCAACGTCCTGACTTTC	CASSIRTGYSGANVLTF
TRBV27	TRBJ2-7	14	TRBD2	.	TGTGCCAGCAGGGGACTAGCGGGAGGGTACGAGCAGTACTTC	CASRGLAGGYEQYF
TRBV14	TRBJ1-4	18	TRBD1	.	TGTGCCAGCAGCCATGGCCACAGGGGGCCCGCAACTAATGAAAAACTGTTTTTT	CASSHGHRGPATNEKLFF
TRBV5-1	TRBJ1-2	12	.	medium-sized	TGCGCCAGCAGCCCGGGTGGTCCTGGCTACACCTTC	CASSPGGPGYTF
TRBV4-2	TRBJ1-2	16	.	.	TGTGCCAGCAGCTTGGGTGGAGAGCAGGGGTACTATGGCTACACCTTC	CASSLGGEQGYYGYTF
TRBV25-1	TRBJ1-2	11	.	.	TGTGCCAGCAGTGAATGGTGGGGCTACACCTTC	CASSEWWGYTF
TRBV4-1	TRBJ2-5	14	.	.	TGCGCCAGCAGCCAAGATGAGCTACCGGAGACCCAGTACTTC	CASSQDELPETQYF
TRBV10-3	TRBJ2-1	17	TRBD2	.	TGTGCCATCAGTGAAGGTTTGGGAGCGGGAGGGGGCAATGAGCAGTTCTTC	CAISEGLGAGGGNEQFF
TRBV7-2	TRBJ2-3	13	TRBD1	.	TGTGCCAGCAGGGGACAGGGCACAGATACGCAGTATTTT	CASRGQGTDTQYF
TRBV28	TRBJ1-4	15	TRBD1	few	TGTGCCAGCAGTCAAGAGACAGGGGCTAATGAAAAACTGTTTTTT	CASSQETGANEKLFF
TRBV4-1	TRBJ2-3	17	.	.	TGCGCCAGCAGCCAAGATGGGGCAGGGGCTACCACAGATACGCAGTATTTT	CASSQDGAGATTDTQYF